Listed below are T cell receptor beta chains from one sample, sequenced in a study of T cell clusters in autoimmune cytopenias. One entry per CDR3 protein, without DNA, is what TCRdb gives after re-calling the multiplex PCR reads. The sample has some 15,000 distinct CDR3 sequences, and its top ten clones hold 2% to 2.5%. Sequencing was performed on peripheral blood. The receptors shown here come from a human donor with an autoimmune cytopenia or autoimmune hepatitis (not recorded which). Both conserved end residues are part of each CDR3. The order of the fields is V gene, J gene, clone size, CDR3 protein. A row's size may be missing; if present it is once, few, many or a size class.

v_gene: TRBV20-1; j_gene: TRBJ1-2; abundance: NA; CDR3aa: CSASLRDDYGYTF
v_gene: TRBV19; j_gene: TRBJ2-2; abundance: NA; CDR3aa: CASSREGSRPGELFF
v_gene: TRBV6-5; j_gene: TRBJ2-7; abundance: NA; CDR3aa: CASRRQGLTYEQYF
v_gene: TRBV5-1; j_gene: TRBJ2-3; abundance: NA; CDR3aa: CASTRPGTDTQYF
v_gene: TRBV30; j_gene: TRBJ2-2; abundance: NA; CDR3aa: CAWSQSGELFF
v_gene: TRBV29-1; j_gene: TRBJ1-2; abundance: NA; CDR3aa: CSGEGEDGYTF
v_gene: TRBV19; j_gene: TRBJ2-5; abundance: NA; CDR3aa: CASRGLAGDVETQYF
v_gene: TRBV12-3/TRBV12-4; j_gene: TRBJ2-1; abundance: NA; CDR3aa: CASAWGGGYNEQFF
v_gene: TRBV29-1; j_gene: TRBJ2-1; abundance: medium-sized; CDR3aa: CSARQGDSYNEQFF
v_gene: TRBV29-1; j_gene: TRBJ1-1; abundance: NA; CDR3aa: CSVARGDTEAFF
v_gene: TRBV18; j_gene: TRBJ1-1; abundance: NA; CDR3aa: CASSREGTGDTEAFF
v_gene: TRBV5-1; j_gene: TRBJ2-1; abundance: NA; CDR3aa: CASRKQTGDEQFF
v_gene: TRBV20-1; j_gene: TRBJ1-5; abundance: NA; CDR3aa: CSARDSGTGGNQPQHF
v_gene: TRBV6-5; j_gene: TRBJ2-1; abundance: NA; CDR3aa: CASSYPSGPGPNEQFF
v_gene: TRBV5-5; j_gene: TRBJ1-4; abundance: NA; CDR3aa: CASSTGQGPGGKLFF
v_gene: TRBV19; j_gene: TRBJ2-7; abundance: NA; CDR3aa: CASSAGSYEQYF
v_gene: TRBV5-6; j_gene: TRBJ1-5; abundance: NA; CDR3aa: CASSGDRGGNQPQHF
v_gene: TRBV6-1; j_gene: TRBJ2-1; abundance: NA; CDR3aa: CASRLTSGAANEQFF
v_gene: TRBV19; j_gene: TRBJ2-3; abundance: medium-sized; CDR3aa: CASSPRHGTDTQYF
v_gene: TRBV6-5; j_gene: TRBJ1-1; abundance: NA; CDR3aa: CASRGQGRAFF
v_gene: TRBV19; j_gene: TRBJ2-3; abundance: medium-sized; CDR3aa: CASSIGTDTQYF
v_gene: TRBV5-4; j_gene: TRBJ2-5; abundance: NA; CDR3aa: CASSPGTVQETQYF
v_gene: TRBV27; j_gene: TRBJ1-1; abundance: NA; CDR3aa: CASSRQGGIYTEAFF
v_gene: TRBV6-5; j_gene: TRBJ1-2; abundance: NA; CDR3aa: CASSPQQGPYGYTF
v_gene: TRBV19; j_gene: TRBJ1-1; abundance: NA; CDR3aa: CASSNGQGWTEAFF
v_gene: TRBV12-3/TRBV12-4; j_gene: TRBJ2-5; abundance: medium-sized; CDR3aa: CASSLPYGTADQETQYF
v_gene: TRBV6-5; j_gene: TRBJ1-2; abundance: NA; CDR3aa: CASSGKGGYTF
v_gene: TRBV6-1; j_gene: TRBJ2-7; abundance: NA; CDR3aa: CASSQEESSEQYF
v_gene: TRBV19; j_gene: TRBJ2-1; abundance: NA; CDR3aa: CASRIGLYNEQFF
v_gene: TRBV14; j_gene: TRBJ1-1; abundance: NA; CDR3aa: CASSLGPTNTEAFF
v_gene: TRBV6-5; j_gene: TRBJ1-1; abundance: NA; CDR3aa: CASSYSRVGTGGRTEAFF
v_gene: TRBV5-8; j_gene: TRBJ2-7; abundance: NA; CDR3aa: CASSVRQGANEQYF
v_gene: TRBV5-4; j_gene: TRBJ2-7; abundance: NA; CDR3aa: CASSLELSSYEQYF
v_gene: TRBV5-5; j_gene: TRBJ2-1; abundance: NA; CDR3aa: CASSLRQGLNEQFF
v_gene: TRBV5-4; j_gene: TRBJ2-7; abundance: NA; CDR3aa: CASSLGLRSSYEQYF
v_gene: TRBV19; j_gene: TRBJ2-1; abundance: medium-sized; CDR3aa: CASSIGRRASYNEQFF
v_gene: TRBV13; j_gene: TRBJ2-1; abundance: NA; CDR3aa: CASSRTARGSYNEQFF
v_gene: TRBV19; j_gene: TRBJ2-4; abundance: NA; CDR3aa: CASSNGTSGRARNIQYF
v_gene: TRBV7-9; j_gene: TRBJ2-1; abundance: NA; CDR3aa: CASSPSTSGRGNEQFF
v_gene: TRBV6-5; j_gene: TRBJ1-1; abundance: NA; CDR3aa: CASTRGKGATEAFF
v_gene: TRBV27; j_gene: TRBJ1-5; abundance: NA; CDR3aa: CASSSGTDSNQPQHF
v_gene: TRBV30; j_gene: TRBJ1-5; abundance: NA; CDR3aa: CAWRGSPGTGALGQPQHF
v_gene: TRBV20-1; j_gene: TRBJ2-1; abundance: NA; CDR3aa: CSAREDAGGSGWQFF
v_gene: TRBV29-1; j_gene: TRBJ1-1; abundance: medium-sized; CDR3aa: CSGKQGTDTEAFF
v_gene: TRBV7-9; j_gene: TRBJ1-3; abundance: NA; CDR3aa: CASSSSGTGAGNTIYF
v_gene: TRBV5-4; j_gene: TRBJ1-4; abundance: NA; CDR3aa: CASSRGRTTNEKLFF
v_gene: TRBV20-1; j_gene: TRBJ2-1; abundance: NA; CDR3aa: CSATRTSGRVVDNEQFF
v_gene: TRBV20-1; j_gene: TRBJ2-5; abundance: NA; CDR3aa: CSARVPSGRNQETQYF
v_gene: TRBV6-5; j_gene: TRBJ2-1; abundance: medium-sized; CDR3aa: CASSGQAGSYNEQFF
v_gene: TRBV12-3/TRBV12-4; j_gene: TRBJ2-4; abundance: NA; CDR3aa: CASRIRGAGNIQYF
v_gene: TRBV6-6; j_gene: TRBJ2-7; abundance: NA; CDR3aa: CASRERIHNEQYF
v_gene: TRBV5-1; j_gene: TRBJ2-1; abundance: NA; CDR3aa: CASSLGDRVLGQFF
v_gene: TRBV19; j_gene: TRBJ2-2; abundance: medium-sized; CDR3aa: CATGFPNTGELFF
v_gene: TRBV6-5; j_gene: TRBJ1-2; abundance: NA; CDR3aa: CASRDVGTGYGYTF
v_gene: TRBV6-5; j_gene: TRBJ1-6; abundance: NA; CDR3aa: CASKPNNSPLHF